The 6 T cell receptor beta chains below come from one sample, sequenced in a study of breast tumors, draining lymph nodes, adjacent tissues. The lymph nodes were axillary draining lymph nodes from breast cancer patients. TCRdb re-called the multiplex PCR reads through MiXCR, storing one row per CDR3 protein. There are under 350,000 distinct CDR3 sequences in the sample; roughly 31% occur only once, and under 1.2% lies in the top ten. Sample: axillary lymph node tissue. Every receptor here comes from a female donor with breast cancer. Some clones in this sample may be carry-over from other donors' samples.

The CDR3 sequence is CASSYSLAGVFNEQFF. As DNA, the CDR3 is TGTGCCAGCAGTTACTCCCTAGCGGGAGTTTTTAATGAGCAGTTCTTC. The chain couples TRBV6-2 or TRBV6-3 to TRBJ2-1; 10 positions agree with TRBD2. CDR1 and CDR2 (germline): MNHEY, SVGEGT. Trimming took 0 bases from V and 7 from J; bases not matched to a gene: 6. The CDR3 covers 16 residues.

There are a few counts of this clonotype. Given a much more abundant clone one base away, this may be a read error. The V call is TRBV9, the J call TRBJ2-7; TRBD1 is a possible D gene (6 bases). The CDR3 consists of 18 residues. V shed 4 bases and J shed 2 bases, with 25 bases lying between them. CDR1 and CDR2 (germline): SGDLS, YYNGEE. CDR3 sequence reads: CASSPGGRGSLRAYEQYF. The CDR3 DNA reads TGTGCCAGCAGCCCAGGAGGCAGGGGTTCGTTAAGGGCCTACGAGCAGTACTTC.

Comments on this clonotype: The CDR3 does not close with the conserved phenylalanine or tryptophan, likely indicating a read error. This CDR3 reads CASSRMRGTSGRALYNEQFL. CDR3 sequence (DNA): TGTGCCAGCAGCCGTATGAGGGGGACTAGCGGGAGGGCCCTATACAATGAGCAGTTCCTC. This sequence joins TRBV11-3 and TRBJ2-1; 16 bases fit TRBD2. In germline, CDR1 is SGHNT, CDR2 YENEEA. Germline trimming cut 5 bases from V and 4 bases from J; bases unmatched to any gene: 14. The CDR3 is made up of 20 amino acids.

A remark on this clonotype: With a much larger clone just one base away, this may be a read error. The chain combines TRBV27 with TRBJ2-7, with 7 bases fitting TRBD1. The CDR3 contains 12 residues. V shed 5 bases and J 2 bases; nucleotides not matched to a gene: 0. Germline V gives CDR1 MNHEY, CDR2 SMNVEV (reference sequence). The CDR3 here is CASSGTAYEQYF. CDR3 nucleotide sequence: TGTGCCAGCAGTGGGACAGCCTACGAGCAGTACTTC.

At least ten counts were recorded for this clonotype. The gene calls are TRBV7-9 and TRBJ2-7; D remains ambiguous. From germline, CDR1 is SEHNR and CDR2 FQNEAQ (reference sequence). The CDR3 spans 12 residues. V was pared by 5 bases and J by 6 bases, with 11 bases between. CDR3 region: CASSPQSSEQYF. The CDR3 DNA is TGTGCCAGCAGCCCTCAGTCCAGCGAGCAGTACTTC.

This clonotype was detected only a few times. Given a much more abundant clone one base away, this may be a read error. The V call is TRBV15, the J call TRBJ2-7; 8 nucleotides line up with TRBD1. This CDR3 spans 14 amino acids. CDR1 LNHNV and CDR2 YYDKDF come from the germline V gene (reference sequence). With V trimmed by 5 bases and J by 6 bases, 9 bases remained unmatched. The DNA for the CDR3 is TGTGCCACCAGCGAACGGACAGGGATTAGCGAGCAGTACTTC. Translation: CATSERTGISEQYF.